Below are 27 T cell receptor beta chains sequenced from a single sample in a study of T cells in Graves' hyperthyroidism and ophthalmopathy. The investigators amplified TCR beta CDR3 regions from RNA transcripts. Initially, a first-round RT-PCR of the TCR CDR3 employed the HTBI primer set. TCRdb itself ran the multiplex PCR reads through MiXCR, one entry per CDR3 protein. Here the sample spans 400,000 to 500,000 distinct CDR3 sequences, over 13% being singletons. Material for sequencing was blood. The receptors stem from a woman in her late teens or twenties with Graves' hyperthyroidism.

This clonotype came up a few times. The chain carries TRBV19 and TRBJ1-4; TRBD1 aligns across 8 bases. The trim removed 3 bases at V and 5 bases at J, leaving 5 bases unmatched. The germline V gene has CDR1 LNHDA and CDR2 SQIVND (reference sequence). The CDR3 consists of 15 residues. CDR3 loop: CASSIWTGLNEKLFF. CDR3 DNA sequence: TGTGCCAGTAGTATTTGGACAGGGTTGAATGAAAAACTGTTTTTT.

Details on this clonotype: This could be a read error, since a much larger clone is one nucleotide away. The J gene is TRBJ2-3, the V gene TRBV3-1, with TRBD2 identical over 11 bases. The ends lost 3 bases at V and 0 bases at J; junction bases unmatched: 5. CDR1 LGHDT and CDR2 YNNKEL come from the germline V gene (reference sequence). This CDR3 comprises 17 residues. As DNA, the CDR3 is TGTGCCAGCAGCCATTGGACTAGCGGGCATAGCACAGATACGCAGTATTTT. It encodes CASSHWTSGHSTDTQYF.

Note on this clonotype: Since a much larger clone is just one base distant, this may be a read error. The chain combines TRBV6-1 with TRBJ2-5; TRBD2 is a possible D gene (6 bases). Trimming took 6 bases from V and 7 from J, leaving 15 bases between them. The germline V gene encodes CDR1 MNHNS and CDR2 SASEGT. There are 13 residues in the CDR3. The chain's CDR3 is CASRPGDRGTQYF. CDR3 DNA: TGTGCCAGCAGACCGGGGGATCGAGGGACCCAGTACTTC.

This clonotype was recorded many times. This sequence joins TRBV5-1 and TRBJ2-2; possible D gene TRBD2, 6 bases. V was trimmed by 4 bases and J by 3 bases, leaving 10 bases between them. CDR1 and CDR2 from the germline V gene are SGHRS and YFSETQ. The CDR3 runs to 14 residues. The CDR3, as DNA: TGCGCCAGCAGCGGTAGCGGAGACACCGGGGAGCTGTTTTTT. This codes for CASSGSGDTGELFF.

This clonotype was picked up many times. The CDR3 nucleotides are TGTGCCAGCAGCCAGACAGGGTCAGGTGAAAAACTGTTTTTT. Translation gives CASSQTGSGEKLFF. This chain joins TRBV3-1 and TRBJ1-4; 7 nucleotides agree with TRBD1. From germline, CDR1 is LGHDT and CDR2 YNNKEL (reference sequence). The CDR3 spans 14 residues. V shed 3 bases and J 7 bases; nucleotides not matched to a gene: 5.

This clonotype has a count of ten or more. The chain joins TRBV12-3 or TRBV12-4 to TRBJ1-5; D gene unclear. The CDR3 spans 12 residues. Trimming took 1 base from V and 6 from J, leaving 4 bases between them. The DNA for the CDR3 is TGTGCCAGCAGTTTAGTGGCTCAGCCCCAGCATTTT. Encoded protein: CASSLVAQPQHF.

The table lists this clonotype with many counts. The chain employs TRBV7-3 and TRBJ2-7, with D perhaps matching TRBD2 (6 bases). CDR1 SGHTA and CDR2 FQGTGA come from the germline V gene. The CDR3 totals 13 residues. V lost 5 bases and J 2 bases, leaving 10 bases between the germline ends. DNA of the CDR3: TGTGCCAGCAGCCCCGGGAGAGCCTACGAGCAGTACTTC. Protein sequence: CASSPGRAYEQYF.

The J gene is TRBJ1-2, the V gene TRBV25-1; D is uncertain. Germline CDR1 and CDR2: MGHDK and SYGVNS. Trimming stripped 3 bases from V and 8 bases from J, with 7 bases between. The CDR3 loop spans 11 amino acids. CDR3 bases: TGTGCCAGCAGTGAGGGAACAGGCTACACCTTC. It encodes CASSEGTGYTF.

This clonotype was observed a handful of times. An end of the junction does not agree with germline; a read error may underlie this. This chain uses TRBV13 with TRBJ1-5; TRBD1 agrees at 8 bases. CDR3 length: 15 residues. CDR1 is PRHDT and CDR2 is FYEKMQ in the germline V gene (reference sequence). The DNA of the CDR3 is TGTGCCAGCAGCCACGGGACAGGACGAAATCCGCCCCAGCATTTT. It encodes CASSHGTGRNPPQHF.

This clonotype showed up many times. This may be a read error, as it is one base from a much larger clone. The chain combines TRBV12-3 or TRBV12-4 with TRBJ1-1; 8 bases fit TRBD1. CDR3 length: 14 residues. The V and J ends lost 3 bases and 4 bases, in that order; junction bases with no gene match: 4. The CDR3 reads CASSFQGAGTEAFF. CDR3 sequence (DNA): TGTGCCAGCAGTTTTCAGGGGGCGGGCACTGAAGCTTTCTTT.

CDR3 in DNA: TGTGCCAGCAGCTCCAAACCGACCGGGGAGCTGTTTTTT. Its translation is CASSSKPTGELFF. The chain joins TRBV7-3 to TRBJ2-2; D is unresolved. The length of the CDR3 is 13 residues. CDR1 SGHTA and CDR2 FQGTGA come from the germline V gene. The V end was cut by 4 bases, the J end by 5 bases, with 8 bases between.

This clonotype was counted ten times or more. The rearrangement joins TRBV27 to TRBJ1-2, with D maybe TRBD1 (5 bases). The CDR3 loop spans 16 amino acids. V shed 2 bases and J shed 6 bases, with 19 bases lying between them. The germline gives CDR1 MNHEY, CDR2 SMNVEV (reference sequence). CDR3 loop: CASSLRESRGGDGYTF. CDR3 bases: TGTGCCAGCAGTTTACGTGAATCTCGGGGCGGTGATGGCTACACCTTC.

The table lists this clonotype with many counts. This rearrangement joins TRBV27 to TRBJ2-1; 9 positions agree with TRBD2. This CDR3 has 16 residues. The germline V gene encodes CDR1 MNHEY and CDR2 SMNVEV (reference sequence). V shed 0 bases, J shed 0 bases, and the junction held 0 bases outside the gene matches. The chain's CDR3 is CASSLSSGGSYNEQFF. DNA for the CDR3: TGTGCCAGCAGTTTATCTAGCGGGGGCTCCTACAATGAGCAGTTCTTC.

At least ten counts were recorded for this clonotype. This chain uses TRBV24-1 with TRBJ2-1; tentatively, D is TRBD2 (5 bases). The length of the CDR3 is 14 residues. V lost 5 bases, J lost 1 base, and 8 bases lay in between. CDR1 and CDR2 from the germline V gene are KGHDR and SFDVKD. The CDR3: CATSVAPSYNEQFF. The CDR3 DNA reads as TGTGCCACCAGTGTAGCGCCGTCCTACAATGAGCAGTTCTTC.

The chain links TRBV4-1 to TRBJ2-1; 10 nucleotides match TRBD2. CDR3 size: 16 residues. Germline trimming cut 2 bases from V and 4 bases from J; bases unmatched to any gene: 5. The germline V gene has CDR1 MGHRA and CDR2 YSYEKL. The CDR3 coding sequence is TGCGCCAGCAGCCAATTTGGGACTAGCGAGTACAATGAGCAGTTCTTC. Translation gives CASSQFGTSEYNEQFF.

The table lists this clonotype with many counts. The chain recombines TRBV11-2 with TRBJ2-2; D gene ambiguous. The CDR3 covers 14 residues. Germline CDR1 and CDR2: SGHAT and FQNNGV. Trimming cost V 7 bases and J 3 bases, with 12 bases left between them. This CDR3 is CASTHTSYTGELFF. The DNA for the CDR3 is TGTGCCAGCACCCATACCAGCTACACCGGGGAGCTGTTTTTT.

This clonotype was counted a few times. This sequence joins TRBV19 and TRBJ1-2; 11 positions match TRBD1. V gave up 7 bases and J gave up 7 bases; unmatched junction bases: 11. This CDR3 comprises 15 residues. Looked up from germline, CDR1 is LNHDA and CDR2 is SQIVND (reference sequence). The CDR3 here is CASIAPLGTGGGYTF. CDR3 coding DNA: TGTGCCAGTATCGCCCCCCTCGGGACAGGGGGTGGCTACACCTTC.

The rearrangement uses TRBV7-9 and TRBJ2-1, with 7 nucleotides matching TRBD2. From germline, CDR1 is SEHNR and CDR2 FQNEAQ (reference sequence). The CDR3 covers 15 residues. The trim removed 2 bases at V and 5 bases at J, leaving 6 bases unmatched. This CDR3 is CASSLRSGTNNEQFF. CDR3 DNA: TGTGCCAGCAGCTTAAGAAGCGGGACCAACAATGAGCAGTTCTTC. Supplemented by reference TRBV7-9 and TRBJ2-1, the full variable domain reads DTGVSQNPRHKITKRGQNVTFRCDPISEHNRLYWYRQTLGQGPEFLTYFQNEAQLEKSRLLSDRFSAERPKGSFSTLEIQRTEQGDSAMYLCASSLRSGTNNEQFFGPGTRLTVL.

This clonotype was counted a few times. The chain combines TRBV12-3 or TRBV12-4 with TRBJ2-2, with D possibly matching TRBD2 (5 bases). The CDR3 spans 14 residues. V was clipped by 8 bases and J by 6 bases, with 16 bases between them. The CDR3 DNA is TGTGCCAGCCAGAGGAGGTCTGTGTCCGGGGAGCTGTTTTTT. Protein product: CASQRRSVSGELFF.

This clonotype was observed a single time. The V gene is TRBV3-1, the J gene TRBJ2-3, with D perhaps TRBD2 (6 bases). V was trimmed by 6 bases and J by 1 base, leaving 17 bases between them. From germline, CDR1 is LGHDT and CDR2 YNNKEL (reference sequence). There are 16 residues in the CDR3. The CDR3 DNA reads TGTGCCAGCAGTCTAGAAATGGGGGGTGGCACAGATACGCAGTATTTT. Encoded protein: CASSLEMGGGTDTQYF.

The chain couples TRBV20-1 to TRBJ1-2, with D possibly TRBD1 on 6 matching bases. Looked up from germline, CDR1 is DFQATT and CDR2 is SNEGSKA (reference sequence). This CDR3 spans 14 amino acids. Deletions cut 1 base from V and 9 bases from J, with 18 bases between. CDR3 in amino acids: CSARVMTGSSRYTF. As DNA, the CDR3 is TGCAGTGCTAGAGTTATGACAGGCTCATCGCGCTACACCTTC.

This clonotype was seen at least ten times. The chain has TRBV11-3 and TRBJ1-1; 10 bases line up with TRBD1. The CDR3 length is 16 residues. V dropped 4 bases and J dropped 4; count of bases not matched to a gene: 9. Germline V gene data show CDR1 as SGHNT and CDR2 as YENEEA. CDR3 coding DNA: TGTGCCAGCAGCTACCTGACAGGGGGCTGGTCCACTGAAGCTTTCTTT. It encodes CASSYLTGGWSTEAFF.

This clonotype was picked up many times. V gene TRBV6-1 combines with J gene TRBJ2-7, with D maybe TRBD1 (5 bases). Trimming left V 7 bases short and J 4 bases short, with 14 bases between. This CDR3 region has 13 residues. CDR1 and CDR2 (germline): MNHNS, SASEGT. The CDR3 nucleotides read TGTGCCAGCACCAGACAGATCGGGTACGAGCAGTACGTC. This encodes CASTRQIGYEQYV.

There are a few counts of this clonotype. This rearrangement joins TRBV5-1 to TRBJ2-3, with TRBD2 matching 16 bases. Trimming at V came to 4 bases and at J to 4 bases, leaving 6 bases not matched to a gene. Germline CDR1 is SGHRS and CDR2 is YFSETQ. This CDR3 is 17 amino acids long. The CDR3 sequence is CASSRGLAGGPPDTQYF. The DNA for the CDR3 is TGCGCCAGCAGCAGGGGACTAGCGGGAGGGCCGCCAGATACGCAGTATTTT.

The sample holds many counts of this clonotype. In DNA, the CDR3 is TGCAGTGCTAAGGAGTTTTCGACAGGGTATAATTCACCCCTCCACTTT. Protein: CSAKEFSTGYNSPLHF. The rearrangement uses TRBV20-1 and TRBJ1-6, with 7 bases that match TRBD1. With 4 bases clipped from V and 4 bases from J, the junction kept 10 bases outside the gene matches. This CDR3 is built from 16 residues. Germline CDR1 is DFQATT and CDR2 is SNEGSKA (reference sequence).

V gene TRBV6-1 combines with J gene TRBJ1-5; D unclear. Trimming pared 8 bases from V and 4 bases from J, leaving 12 bases between. Germline loops: CDR1 MNHNS, CDR2 SASEGT. This CDR3 comprises 13 residues. DNA of the CDR3: TGTGCCAGCCTGCATCGGGTAAATCAGCCCCAGCATTTT. It yields the protein CASLHRVNQPQHF.

This clonotype occurred many times. A junction boundary mismatches the germline segment, possibly from a read error. The chain is built from TRBV9 and TRBJ2-5, with no clear D. CDR1 SGDLS and CDR2 YYNGEE come from the germline V gene. The CDR3 runs 11 residues. The CDR3 DNA sequence: TGTGCCAGCAGCGACCTAGAGATCCAGTACTTC. As protein: CASSDLEIQYF.